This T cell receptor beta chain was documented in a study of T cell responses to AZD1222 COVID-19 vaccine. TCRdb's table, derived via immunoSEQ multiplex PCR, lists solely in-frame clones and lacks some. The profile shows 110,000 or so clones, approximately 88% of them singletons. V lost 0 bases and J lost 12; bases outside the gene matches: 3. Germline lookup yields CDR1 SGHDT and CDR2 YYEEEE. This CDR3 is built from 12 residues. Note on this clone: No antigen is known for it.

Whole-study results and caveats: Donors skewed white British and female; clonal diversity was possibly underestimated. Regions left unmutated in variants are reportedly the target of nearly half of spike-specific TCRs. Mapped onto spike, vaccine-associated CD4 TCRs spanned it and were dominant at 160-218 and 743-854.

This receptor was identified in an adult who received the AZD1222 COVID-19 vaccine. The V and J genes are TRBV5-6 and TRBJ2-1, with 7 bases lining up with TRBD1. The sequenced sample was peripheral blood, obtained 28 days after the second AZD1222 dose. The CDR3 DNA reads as TGTGCCAGCAGCTTGGCGACAGGGTGGCAGTTCTTC. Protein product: CASSLATGWQFF.